Below, 11 T cell receptor beta chains from the same sample are listed, as sequenced in a study of blood T cell repertoires in COVID-19. This table comes from immunoSEQ multiplex PCR, and its TCRdb copy is limited to in-frame clones, with some not included. The sample holds around 280,000 clones, around 81% seen once. Specimen: peripheral blood. Every receptor here comes from a woman aged 50 to 60 with active or convalescent COVID-19.

The chain employs TRBV25-1 and TRBJ1-2; D not certain. Trimming pared 4 bases from V and 8 bases from J, leaving 17 bases between. The germline gives CDR1 MGHDK, CDR2 SYGVNS. This CDR3 contains 14 residues. The CDR3 reads CASSVRSSTGGYTF. The CDR3 DNA reads as TGTGCCAGCAGTGTACGGTCCTCGACGGGGGGCTACACCTTC.

This clone was counted only a few times. CDR3 region: CASSYAGQGGSPLHF. The DNA for the CDR3 is TGTGCCAGCAGTTATGCCGGACAGGGAGGTTCACCCCTCCACTTT. V is TRBV6-5 and J is TRBJ1-6, with 8 bases fitting TRBD1. The CDR3 extends over 15 amino acids. Trimming took 3 bases from V and 9 from J; bases not matched to a gene: 7. Germline loops: CDR1 MNHEY, CDR2 SVGAGI.

The rearrangement joins TRBV21-1 to TRBJ2-1; the table's D call, TRBD1, was not checked against the DNA. TRBV21-1 is described as a pseudogene. There are 14 residues in the CDR3. The CDR3 bases are TGTGCCAGCAGCCGGACAGGGGAACTTGGTGAGCAGTTCTTC. Translated: CASSRTGELGEQFF.

This chain connects TRBV1 to TRBJ1-2. TRBV1 is shown as a pseudogene. The CDR3 loop spans 14 amino acids. The CDR3 sequence is CTSSQEHGRDGYTF. The CDR3 region has the DNA TGCACCAGCAGCCAAGAACACGGGAGGGATGGCTACACCTTC.

The sample holds one count of this clone. J is TRBJ1-3 and V is TRBV19; 7 bases are shared with TRBD1. V gave up 7 bases and J gave up 7 bases; unmatched junction bases: 13. The CDR3 loop spans 15 amino acids. CDR1 is LNHDA and CDR2 is SQIVND in the germline V gene (reference sequence). The DNA for the CDR3 is TGTGCCAGTAACCCGACAGGGAATTTGAGGAACACCATATATTTT. It translates to CASNPTGNLRNTIYF.

In this sample, this clone turned up a few times. The rearrangement uses TRBV6-1 and TRBJ1-2, with D tentatively TRBD1 (6 bases). Trimming pared 3 bases from V and 7 bases from J, leaving 18 bases between. Germline V gene lookup returns CDR1 MNHNS and CDR2 SASEGT. CDR3 size: 15 residues. CDR3 residues: CASSEWGQGMFGYTF. The DNA for the CDR3 is TGTGCCAGCAGTGAGTGGGGGCAGGGGATGTTTGGCTACACCTTC.

The chain employs TRBV18 and TRBJ2-3; 7 bases agree with TRBD1. Trimming cost V 6 bases and J 6 bases; bases outside gene matches: 12. The V gene's germline CDR1 is KGHSH and CDR2 LQKENI. The CDR3 loop spans 15 amino acids. CDR3 nucleotides: TGTGCCAGCTCCCCCCTCCGGGACAGCCGGGATACGCAGTATTTT. This sequence encodes CASSPLRDSRDTQYF.

The rearrangement uses TRBV12-5 and TRBJ2-7, with TRBD2 identical over 7 bases. The germline V gene encodes CDR1 LGHNT and CDR2 FRNRAP. With V trimmed by 1 base and J by 2 bases, 2 bases remained unmatched. The CDR3 sequence is 14 residues long. The CDR3 DNA is TGTGCTAGTGGTTTGGGCGGGGGAACCTACGAGCAGTACTTC. This gives the protein CASGLGGGTYEQYF.

This sequence joins TRBV5-1 and TRBJ2-5, with D possibly matching TRBD2 (5 bases). V dropped 3 bases and J dropped 5 bases, with 11 bases sitting between them. The CDR3 covers 13 residues. Germline V lookup: CDR1 SGHRS, CDR2 YFSETQ. The CDR3 loop reads CASSSRERETQYF. CDR3 DNA: TGCGCCAGCAGCTCCCGGGAAAGGGAGACCCAGTACTTC.

The sample holds one count of this clone. The genes are TRBV4-1 and TRBJ2-7, with D maybe TRBD2 (5 bases). Deletions cut 3 bases from V and 3 bases from J, with 9 bases between. This CDR3 region has 13 residues. The V gene's germline CDR1 is MGHRA and CDR2 YSYEKL. CDR3: CASSQELVYEQYF. DNA for the CDR3: TGCGCCAGCAGCCAGGAACTAGTCTACGAGCAGTACTTC.

About this clone itself: Distinct nucleotide sequences in the sample also encode this CDR3. The CDR3 spells CASSPSQETQYF. The CDR3, as DNA: TGTGCCAGCTCACCCTCCCAAGAGACCCAGTACTTC. The chain uses TRBV18 and TRBJ2-5; D is unresolved. Germline V gene lookup returns CDR1 KGHSH and CDR2 LQKENI. V gave up 3 bases and J gave up 1 base, with 3 bases separating them. The CDR3 spans 12 residues.